The sequence of this TCR beta chain was determined in a study of blood T cells in healthy people across ages. As for the study in general: About one barcoded beta molecule was captured per two T cells (by template switching).

The study's findings and limits: As age increased, TCR beta diversity per million T cells fell in a roughly linear fashion.

Healthy Caucasian individuals from Russia aged roughly 6 to 95 served as donors. In regard to this clonotype: Its antigen is unknown.

The V gene end was trimmed by 1 base and the J gene end by 5 bases; junction bases not matched to a gene: 10. Germline V gene data show CDR1 as DFQATT and CDR2 as SNEGSKA (reference sequence). CDR3 length equals 18 residues. The second PCR ran about 6 to 12 cycles with a sample-barcoded 5' primer and J-beta primers. Each of the cDNA molecules was tagged by a template-switch adaptor with 12 random nucleotides. One entry per CDR3 protein results from TCRdb running MiXCR on the 5' RACE reads. The sample lists roughly 2 million distinct CDR3 sequences; about 50% were seen once. Sequenced sample: blood. This sequence joins TRBV20-1 and TRBJ2-1; 14 bases align to TRBD2. The sequence was collected from a woman aged 40 to 50 in good health. The CDR3: CSARGTGTSGGLNNEQFF. Written as DNA, the CDR3 is TGCAGTGCTAGAGGAACCGGGACTAGCGGGGGTTTAAACAATGAGCAGTTCTTC.